These 27 T cell receptor beta chains were sequenced from one sample in a study of radiotherapy plus CTLA-4 blockade in lung cancer (dated by TCRdb to 2017 to 2018). Library generation was performed with the immunoSEQ multiplex PCR assay. This is the immuneACCESS table as TCRdb keeps it, with only in-frame sequences that have V and J called. A part of the clones is gone; compared with another copy, unresolved V genes explain less than half, and the rest is unexplained. The sample includes approximately 69,000 clones, with around 73% observed a single time. The ten largest clones add up to more than 7% of the sample. Sequences were derived from peripheral blood, sampled from a patient treated with radiotherapy plus ipilimumab. Receptors were obtained from a human donor with non-small cell lung cancer who had a complete response to radiotherapy plus ipilimumab.

The chain links TRBV5-1 to TRBJ1-6; D is ambiguous. Trimming took 7 bases from V and 6 from J, leaving 8 bases between them. CDR3 length: 12 residues. Germline CDR1 SGHRS, CDR2 YFSETQ. The CDR3 region has the DNA TGCGCCAGCCGGTCAACTAATTCACCCCTCCACTTT. This codes for CASRSTNSPLHF.

This clone was detected a few times. V usage is TRBV5-1 and J usage is TRBJ1-2; D remains ambiguous. The germline gives CDR1 SGHRS, CDR2 YFSETQ. The V gene lost 1 base and the J gene lost 6 bases, with 16 bases spanning the gap. This CDR3 contains 15 residues. In DNA, the CDR3 is TGCGCCAGCAGCTTGAGTGGGGAAGGAGGAGATGGCTACACCTTC. Translated: CASSLSGEGGDGYTF. The entire variable domain, with the rest obtained from reference TRBV5-1 and TRBJ1-2, is as follows: KAGVTQTPRYLIKTRGQQVTLSCSPISGHRSVSWYQQTPGQGLQFLFEYFSETQRNKGNFPGRFSGRQFSNSRSEMNVSTLELGDSALYLCASSLSGEGGDGYTFGSGTRLTVV.

This chain connects TRBV30 to TRBJ1-5; D not certain. CDR1 GTSNPN and CDR2 SVGIG come from the germline V gene (reference sequence). V was pared by 0 bases and J by 9 bases, with 9 bases between. This CDR3 is 12 amino acids long. The CDR3 region is CAWSVNGRPQHF. In DNA, the CDR3 is TGTGCCTGGAGTGTAAACGGGCGGCCCCAGCATTTT.

The chain carries TRBV6-5 and TRBJ2-2; no firm D call. The CDR3 has 13 residues. V lost 2 bases to trimming and J lost 5 bases, with 6 bases between them. Germline assignment: CDR1 MNHEY and CDR2 SVGAGI. This CDR3 reads CASSYPATGELFF. CDR3 sequence (DNA): TGTGCCAGCAGTTACCCCGCAACCGGGGAGCTGTTTTTT.

The chain couples TRBV18 to TRBJ1-2; D is unresolved. Germline V gives CDR1 KGHSH, CDR2 LQKENI. The CDR3 spans 13 residues. V was cut by 3 bases and J by 8 bases, with 13 bases left in between. The CDR3 loop is CASSPDSSRGYTF. CDR3 bases: TGTGCCAGCTCACCCGACTCCTCGAGGGGCTACACCTTC. Based on the CDR3 plus reference TRBV18 and TRBJ1-2, the full variable domain is NAGVMQNPRHLVRRRGQEARLRCSPMKGHSHVYWYRQLPEEGLKFMVYLQKENIIDESGMPKERFSAEFPKEGPSILRIQQVVRGDSAAYFCASSPDSSRGYTFGSGTRLTVV.

The table lists this clone with a few counts. V is TRBV2 and J is TRBJ2-7, with 8 bases that match TRBD1. The CDR3 is 13 amino acids. Per germline, CDR1 SNHLY and CDR2 FYNNEI. V trimming: 6 bases; J trimming: 5 bases; junction bases outside the gene matches: 6. CDR3 bases: TGTGCCAGCAGCGGACAGGGAGGCGACGAGCAGTACGTC. Its translation: CASSGQGGDEQYV.

The chain links TRBV5-5 to TRBJ2-1; 8 nucleotides agree with TRBD2. Germline lookup yields CDR1 SGHKS and CDR2 YYEKEE (reference sequence). The junction had 12 bases not matched to a gene; V was cut back by 4 bases and J by 3 bases. The CDR3 is made up of 17 amino acids. The CDR3 sequence is CASSPSPPGLVYNEQFF. The CDR3 nucleotides are TGTGCCAGCAGCCCATCCCCGCCGGGACTAGTCTACAATGAGCAGTTCTTC. The whole variable domain, remainder taken from reference TRBV5-5 and TRBJ2-1, is DAGVTQSPTHLIKTRGQQVTLRCSPISGHKSVSWYQQVLGQGPQFIFQYYEKEERGRGNFPDRFSARQFPNYSSELNVNALLLGDSALYLCASSPSPPGLVYNEQFFGPGTRLTVL.

The chain carries TRBV7-9 and TRBJ1-1; 7 positions agree with TRBD1. V lost 5 bases to trimming and J lost 5 bases; unmatched junction nucleotides: 11. The CDR3 sequence is 15 residues long. CDR1 and CDR2 from the germline V gene are SEHNR and FQNEAQ (reference sequence). The CDR3 DNA is TGTGCCAGCAGCCTCCACGACAGGGAGGGAACTGAAGCTTTCTTT. As protein: CASSLHDREGTEAFF.

This clone was recorded a few times. This rearrangement joins TRBV2 to TRBJ1-2; D is unresolved. V was clipped by 8 bases and J by 7 bases, with 20 bases between them. Germline CDR1 reads SNHLY; CDR2 reads FYNNEI. This CDR3 has 14 amino acids. CDR3 loop: CASEVGTEISGYTF. DNA of the CDR3: TGTGCCAGCGAAGTGGGTACAGAGATATCTGGCTACACCTTC.

This rearrangement joins TRBV11-3 to TRBJ2-1; 9 nucleotides align to TRBD2. V lost 4 bases and J lost 5; bases outside the gene matches: 3. CDR3 length: 14 amino acids. The germline gives CDR1 SGHNT, CDR2 YENEEA. In nucleotides, the CDR3 is TGTGCCAGCAGCTCCCTAGCGGGGCACAATGAGCAGTTCTTC. It codes for CASSSLAGHNEQFF.

In its sample, this clone was seen once. The rearrangement joins TRBV5-1 to TRBJ1-4; weak D call: TRBD1 (6 bases). CDR1 is SGHRS, CDR2 YFSETQ, per germline. Trimming shortened V by 0 bases and J by 7 bases, and 16 bases separated the two germline ends. The CDR3 has 16 amino acids. The CDR3 sequence is CASSLAPGAVGEKLFF. CDR3 bases: TGCGCCAGCAGCTTGGCCCCAGGGGCGGTGGGTGAAAAACTGTTTTTT. The full variable domain, completed using reference TRBV5-1 and TRBJ1-4, is KAGVTQTPRYLIKTRGQQVTLSCSPISGHRSVSWYQQTPGQGLQFLFEYFSETQRNKGNFPGRFSGRQFSNSRSEMNVSTLELGDSALYLCASSLAPGAVGEKLFFGSGTQLSVL.

The chain links TRBV6-5 to TRBJ1-2, with D maybe TRBD1 (5 bases). V shed 2 bases and J shed 2 bases, with 9 bases lying between them. Germline V gene sequence: CDR1 MNHEY, CDR2 SVGAGI. This CDR3 has 14 amino acids. For the CDR3, the DNA is TGTGCCAGCAGTTACGGGGCGGGAAACTATGGCTACACCTTC. Amino acid sequence: CASSYGAGNYGYTF.

The rearrangement joins TRBV4-2 to TRBJ1-4, with TRBD1 identical over 11 bases. Germline trimming cut 1 base from V and 8 bases from J; bases unmatched to any gene: 3. Germline CDR1 and CDR2: LGHNA and YNFKEQ. The CDR3 covers 15 residues. The CDR3 nucleotides are TGTGCCAGCAGCCAAGCGGGACAGGGGGGGGAAAAACTGTTTTTT. Translation: CASSQAGQGGEKLFF.

In its sample, this clone was seen a few times. This sequence joins TRBV30 and TRBJ1-1; D is unresolved. Between the trimmed V and J ends, which lost 4 bases and 1 base, there was a span of 13 bases. CDR1 is GTSNPN and CDR2 is SVGIG in the germline V gene (reference sequence). The CDR3 extends over 14 amino acids. The CDR3 nucleotides are TGTGCCTGGATCAGGAGGGAGGCGAACACTGAAGCTTTCTTT. Its protein is CAWIRREANTEAFF.

This chain links TRBV6-5 with TRBJ1-1, with a weak D call TRBD1 (6 bases). The germline V gene has CDR1 MNHEY and CDR2 SVGAGI. With 6 bases removed from V and 4 bases from J, the gap between germline ends came to 15 bases. The CDR3 covers 14 residues. Written as DNA, the CDR3 is TGTGCCAGCAGCGGTGACAGGAAGGGCACTGAAGCTTTCTTT. This translates into CASSGDRKGTEAFF.

V usage is TRBV19 and J usage is TRBJ1-5; TRBD1 is a possible D gene (5 bases). Trimming shortened V by 5 bases and J by 0 bases, and 8 bases separated the two germline ends. The V gene's germline CDR1 is LNHDA and CDR2 SQIVND (reference sequence). CDR3 size: 14 residues. CDR3 in amino acids: CASSSQGSNQPQHF. The CDR3 DNA sequence: TGTGCCAGTAGTTCCCAGGGTAGCAATCAGCCCCAGCATTTT.

This clone was counted a single time. The V call is TRBV14, the J call TRBJ1-1; D perhaps matches TRBD1 (6 bases). The germline V gene has CDR1 SGHDN and CDR2 FVKESK. Trimming removed 4 bases from V and 4 bases from J, with 13 bases in between. The CDR3 has 14 residues. The CDR3 loop is CASSRTRGSTEAFF. The CDR3 DNA is TGTGCCAGCAGCCGAACTAGGGGGAGCACTGAAGCTTTCTTT.

The chain is built from TRBV27 and TRBJ2-3, with 8 nucleotides matching TRBD1. The CDR3 extends over 15 amino acids. CDR1 and CDR2 from the germline V gene are MNHEY and SMNVEV (reference sequence). V dropped 5 bases and J dropped 2; count of bases not matched to a gene: 6. CDR3 DNA sequence: TGTGCCAGCAGTCCGCGGACAGGGTCCACAGATACGCAGTATTTT. As protein: CASSPRTGSTDTQYF.

The rearrangement joins TRBV11-2 to TRBJ2-7; TRBD1 matches at 7 bases. CDR3 length: 13 amino acids. Looked up from germline, CDR1 is SGHAT and CDR2 is FQNNGV. The V and J ends lost 5 bases and 1 base, in that order; junction bases with no gene match: 2. CDR3 sequence reads: CASSMGQSYEQYV. The CDR3 nucleotides are TGTGCCAGCAGCATGGGACAGTCCTACGAGCAGTACGTC.

V usage is TRBV2 and J usage is TRBJ2-7, with a weak D call TRBD1 (5 bases). This CDR3 comprises 11 residues. Trimming took 5 bases from V and 8 from J, leaving 10 bases between them. In germline, CDR1 is SNHLY, CDR2 FYNNEI. CDR3 in amino acids: CASSLTAQQYF. The DNA for the CDR3 is TGTGCCAGCAGTCTGACAGCTCAGCAGTACTTC.

V and J are TRBV9 and TRBJ2-1; possible D gene TRBD1, 6 bases. CDR1 and CDR2 (germline): SGDLS, YYNGEE. V shed 3 bases and J shed 7 bases, with 11 bases lying between them. CDR3 length: 13 amino acids. Here the CDR3 reads CASSDRDTNEQFF. The CDR3 region has the DNA TGTGCCAGCAGCGACAGGGACACTAATGAGCAGTTCTTC. Complete variable domain (other parts from reference TRBV9 and TRBJ2-1): DSGVTQTPKHLITATGQRVTLRCSPRSGDLSVYWYQQSLDQGLQFLIQYYNGEERAKGNILERFSAQQFPDLHSELNLSSLELGDSALYFCASSDRDTNEQFFGPGTRLTVL.

The chain combines TRBV18 with TRBJ2-5; no reliable D call. Germline CDR1 reads KGHSH; CDR2 reads LQKENI. Trimming left V 4 bases short and J 11 bases short, with 11 bases between. The CDR3 is made up of 11 amino acids. In DNA form, the CDR3 reads TGTGCCAGCTCACTACAGCAGGAGCAGTACTTC. It is translated as CASSLQQEQYF.

The chain is built from TRBV30 and TRBJ2-2; 7 bases agree with TRBD1. The CDR3 consists of 16 residues. V lost 4 bases, J lost 3 bases, and 11 bases stayed unmatched. Germline V gene lookup returns CDR1 GTSNPN and CDR2 SVGIG (reference sequence). CDR3 bases: TGTGCCTGGAAACAGGGGTTATTTCGAGACACCGGGGAGCTGTTTTTT. Amino acid sequence: CAWKQGLFRDTGELFF.

The V and J genes are TRBV19 and TRBJ1-2; TRBD1 is a possible D gene (5 bases). The CDR3 loop spans 15 amino acids. Germline CDR1 is LNHDA and CDR2 is SQIVND (reference sequence). Trimming took 1 base from V and 3 from J, leaving 12 bases between them. Here the CDR3 reads CASSIGRGSYYGYTF. DNA for the CDR3: TGTGCCAGTAGTATAGGGCGGGGCTCTTACTATGGCTACACCTTC.

This sequence joins TRBV6-5 and TRBJ2-3; 7 bases fit TRBD2. Germline V gene lookup returns CDR1 MNHEY and CDR2 SVGAGI. The CDR3 consists of 14 residues. With 10 bases clipped from V and 0 bases from J, the junction kept 7 bases outside the gene matches. The CDR3 nucleotides read TGTGCCACCAAAACTAGCGTAAGCACAGATACGCAGTATTTT. Protein sequence: CATKTSVSTDTQYF.

The V and J genes are TRBV6-1 and TRBJ2-1, with unresolved D. V was trimmed by 4 bases and J by 8 bases, leaving 12 bases between them. Germline values: CDR1 MNHNS, CDR2 SASEGT. The CDR3 sequence is 13 residues long. This CDR3 reads CASSVAQDYEQFF. CDR3 DNA: TGTGCCAGCAGTGTGGCACAAGATTATGAGCAGTTCTTC.

The chain has TRBV7-2 and TRBJ2-7, with D unresolved. The CDR3 is 15 residues long. V lost 1 base and J 2 bases, leaving 12 bases between the germline ends. Looked up from germline, CDR1 is SGHTA and CDR2 is FQGNSA. The CDR3 reads CASSLGPHDPYEQYF. The CDR3 DNA reads TGTGCCAGCAGCTTAGGTCCTCACGACCCCTACGAGCAGTACTTC. Based on the CDR3 plus reference TRBV7-2 and TRBJ2-7, the full variable domain is GAGVSQSPSNKVTEKGKDVELRCDPISGHTALYWYRQSLGQGLEFLIYFQGNSAPDKSGLPSDRFSAERTGGSVSTLTIQRTQQEDSAVYLCASSLGPHDPYEQYFGPGTRLTVT.